This T cell receptor beta chain was documented in a study of shared clonotypes between healthy human individuals (dated by TCRdb to the early 2020s). For the study in its entirety: The cohort included three men and a couple of women between 18 and 49 years of age. Per donor, three plates each were used for CD4 naive and CD4 memory, two for CD8 naive, and one for CD8 memory. To estimate repertoire size and how much clonotypes are shared between individuals, the study performed deep sequencing of blood TCR repertoires from about five healthy adults. Different laboratories and diverse techniques were used to prepare libraries and sequence TCR repertoires, to increase sequencing depth and limit assay-specific biases. Each donor's leukapheresis produced roughly between roughly 0.85 and 10 billion PBMCs. What the study reported, not specific to this receptor: Because the study included a small number of donors, the genetic and exposure-history diversity represented was limited. Sharing across several donors was observed for about 5% of naive CD4, under 4% of naive CD8, about 2.5% of memory CD4, and roughly 0.4% of memory CD8 clonotypes. Sampling was restricted to blood, and TCR repertoires in tissues likely differ from the TCR repertoires found in blood. Incomplete sequencing was indicated by rarefaction of sorted-subset datasets, despite the large sequencing depth. Larger estimated clonotype richness was generally found for naive subsets than for memory subsets. Compared with non-shared clonotypes, clonotypes shared by all four sorted-subset donors had higher generation probabilities. Pairwise subsampling led to the expectation that sequencing depth would affect the degree of clonotype sharing among donors.

The donors were healthy, HIV-negative adults with no recently reported acute infections or vaccinations. Only Caucasian adults living in Nashville, Tennessee, USA were represented among the donors. Magnetic negative selection was used to enrich CD4+ T cells, after which naive cells were positively selected on CD45RA and the negative fraction became the memory subset. After blood collection by leukapheresis, PBMCs were isolated using Ficoll-Histopaque density gradient centrifugation and then cryopreserved in the vapor phase of liquid nitrogen. Analytical flow cytometry was used to check the purity and quantity of each magnetically sorted T cell population. Genomic DNA was isolated from every sorted fraction and measured by UV absorbance on a Nanodrop 2000c. This clone is a singleton in its sample. Its specific antigen is unknown. There are no base qualities to consult, and no much larger clone falls within one base. The same CDR3 can be traced to other DNA sequences in this sample.

Using the deep immunoSEQ assay, TCR CDR3 regions were amplified from genomic DNA by multiplex PCR. Extracted genomic DNA from each cell subset was spread evenly across all wells of several immunoSEQ 96-well plates, with each plate serving as a replicate. For sorted subsets, roughly 200 ng genomic DNA, equal to about 30,000 T cell genomes, was loaded into each replicate PCR. The purified libraries were quantified using a Qubit 3.0 fluorometer, sized with a Bioanalyzer 2100, and then quantified again using the KAPA Library Quantification kit. Every immunoSEQ 96-well plate was sequenced on a separate single-read 150-cycle Illumina NextSeq 550 flow cell. In the authors' own workflow: Because only junctional sequences without quality scores were contained in the immunoSEQ output, filtering matching that applied to full-length reads could not be performed. Sequences were annotated with PyIR, a Python wrapper for IgBLAST v1.9, using IMGT germline references to assign V/J genes and CDR3. Reads were filtered out if the reads had weak V/J assignments (E-value above 1e-6), no CDR3, stop codons, out-of-frame junctions, or ambiguous translated residues. A V3J clonotype was defined by an identical inferred V gene, J gene, and CDR3 amino acid sequence. Percentage overlap between repertoires was computed as shared unique clonotypes divided by the size of the smaller repertoire. Richness of each repertoire was evaluated using RTK rarefaction, the Chao1 estimator, and Recon v2.1 estimates of unobserved clonotypes. For all TCRbeta clonotypes obtained by the gDNA method from a few donors, generation probabilities were computed with OLGA. TCRdb took this table from immuneACCESS and kept in-frame rearrangements with V and J called. Such tables lack part of the clones; where checked against another copy, unresolved V genes explain under half of the gap, and the rest is unexplained. The DNA gave D and trimming, while V, J and clone size come from that table. The sample table records 550,000 to 850,000 clones; approximately 77% of these occur just once. Over 1.5% of the sample is in the top ten clones.

V is clipped by 7 bases and J by 4 bases, and the sequence between their germline boundaries is 14 bases long. The germline V gene (reference sequence) gives CDR1 as MNHEY and CDR2 as SMNVEV. Spanning cysteine to phenylalanine, the CDR3 consists of 14 amino acids. Only the CDR3 part of the read is kept: 42 bases, read in frame from the first base. This clonotype was sampled from a young woman in good health. Material for sequencing was memory CD4+ T cells sorted from blood. This specimen's cell subset or site label, per the study, means: CD45RA-negative fraction. The chain uses TRBV27 and TRBJ2-1; a tentative D match to TRBD1 spans 7 bases. This receptor carries the CDR3 CASTRGAAYNEQFF. The sequenced DNA is TGTGCCAGCACCAGGGGGGCCGCTTACAATGAGCAGTTCTTC.